A single sample gave rise to the 7 T cell receptor beta chains below, sequenced in a study of blood T cell repertoires in COVID-19. Some clones are missing from TCRdb's copy, which holds only in-frame ones; the method was immunoSEQ multiplex PCR. Among 300,000 to 350,000 clones listed, approximately 90% were seen once. Sequenced material: peripheral blood. The source is a man in his thirties or forties with COVID-19, enrolled during active disease.

J is TRBJ1-6 and V is TRBV2; no firm D call. The CDR3 has 16 residues. Trimming stripped 0 bases from V and 9 bases from J, with 15 bases between. The germline gives CDR1 SNHLY, CDR2 FYNNEI. CDR3 coding DNA: TGTGCCAGCAGTGAAGCTCGTGGCAGCCCGGGTTCACCCCTCCACTTT. This translates into CASSEARGSPGSPLHF.

This clone was seen a few times. V gene TRBV6-6 combines with J gene TRBJ1-1; 7 nucleotides align to TRBD1. Per the germline V gene, CDR1 is MNHNY and CDR2 is SVGAGI (reference sequence). Trimming cost V 0 bases and J 7 bases; bases outside gene matches: 5. The CDR3 contains 14 residues. In DNA form, the CDR3 reads TGTGCCAGCAGTTACTCGGGACAGTTGGGTGAAGCTTTCTTT. Translating it yields CASSYSGQLGEAFF.

The chain recombines TRBV7-9 with TRBJ2-7, with 10 bases that match TRBD2. The CDR3 has 16 residues. CDR1 and CDR2 (germline): SEHNR, FQNEAQ (reference sequence). V was pared by 5 bases and J by 2 bases, with 9 bases of the junction left unmatched. CDR3 in DNA: TGTGCCAGCAGCCCCTGGGCTAGCGGGGGCCCCTACGAGCAGTACTTC. Translation gives CASSPWASGGPYEQYF.

The chain recombines TRBV24-1 with TRBJ2-1, with D perhaps matching TRBD2 (6 bases). The length of the CDR3 is 15 residues. V was pared by 7 bases and J by 1 base, with 13 bases between. The germline CDR1 and CDR2 sequences are KGHDR and SFDVKD. CDR3 sequence: CATRGTGVSYNEQFF. The DNA of the CDR3 is TGTGCCACCAGAGGAACGGGGGTTTCCTACAATGAGCAGTTCTTC.

The chain links TRBV4-3 to TRBJ2-1; 9 bases are shared with TRBD2. The germline V gene encodes CDR1 LGHNA and CDR2 YSLEER. This CDR3 region has 17 residues. J lost 5 bases, V lost 0 bases, and 8 bases had no gene match. As DNA, the CDR3 is TGCGCCAGCAGCCAAGATAAGGCTAGCGGGACCCACAATGAGCAGTTCTTC. Its translation is CASSQDKASGTHNEQFF.

The V call is TRBV3-1 (or the pseudogene TRBV3-2), the J call TRBJ1-5, with TRBD1 matching 9 bases. CDR1 LGHDT and CDR2 YNNKEL come from the germline V gene (reference sequence). V gave up 4 bases and J gave up 7 bases; unmatched junction bases: 11. The CDR3 loop spans 16 amino acids. The CDR3 nucleotides are TGTGCCAGCAGCCCCGGACAGGGGCGTCTTAAGCAGCCCCAGCATTTT. It translates to CASSPGQGRLKQPQHF.

This clone appeared once. This sequence joins TRBV6-2 or TRBV6-3 and TRBJ1-4, with a weak D call TRBD1 (5 bases). This CDR3 has 14 amino acids. From germline, CDR1 is MNHEY and CDR2 SVGEGT. V gave up 6 bases and J gave up 7 bases, with 15 bases separating them. CDR3 residues: CASSDSAGVEKLFF. In DNA, the CDR3 is TGTGCCAGCAGCGACTCGGCGGGGGTTGAAAAACTGTTTTTT.